This T cell receptor (beta chain) was retrieved from a study of shared clonotypes between healthy human individuals. This CDR3 is 15 amino acids long. The junction had 7 bases not matched to a gene; V was cut back by 5 bases and J by 5 bases. From germline, CDR1 is SGHNT and CDR2 YYREEE (reference sequence). Data came from immunoSEQ multiplex PCR; TCRdb stores just in-frame clones and leaves some out. The data contain about 1.1 million clones, 70% to 80% of them singletons. The TCR comes from a man younger than 30 in good health. Some clones in this sample may be carry-over from other donors' samples. The J gene is TRBJ2-3, the V gene TRBV5-4, with 11 bases identical to TRBD1. Sequencing input: memory CD4+ T cells from PBMCs. Subset reported: CD45RA-negative fraction. The CDR3 bases are TGTGCCAGCAGTCCTTGGACAGGGGGCGGAGATACGCAGTATTTT. The encoded protein is CASSPWTGGGDTQYF.